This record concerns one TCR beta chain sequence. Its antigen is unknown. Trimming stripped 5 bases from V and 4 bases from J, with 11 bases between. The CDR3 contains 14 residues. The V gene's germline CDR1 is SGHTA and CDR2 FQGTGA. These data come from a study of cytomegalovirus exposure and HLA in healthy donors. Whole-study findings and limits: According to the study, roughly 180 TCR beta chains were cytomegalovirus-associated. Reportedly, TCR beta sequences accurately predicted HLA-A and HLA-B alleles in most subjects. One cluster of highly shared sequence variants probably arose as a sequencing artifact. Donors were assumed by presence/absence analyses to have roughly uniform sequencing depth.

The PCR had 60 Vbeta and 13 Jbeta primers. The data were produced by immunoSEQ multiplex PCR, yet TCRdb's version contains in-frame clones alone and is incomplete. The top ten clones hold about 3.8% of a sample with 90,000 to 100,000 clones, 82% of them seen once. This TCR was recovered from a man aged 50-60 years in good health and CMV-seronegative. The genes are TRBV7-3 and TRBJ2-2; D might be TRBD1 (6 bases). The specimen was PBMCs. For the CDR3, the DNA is TGTGCCAGCAGCAGGGGACACCTCACCGGGGAGCTGTTTTTT. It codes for CASSRGHLTGELFF.